The 2 T cell receptor beta chains given below trace back to one sample, sequenced in a study of blood T cells in healthy people across ages. Sample-barcoded 5' priming and a J-beta primer mix drove a second PCR of about 7 to 11 cycles. TCRdb re-called the 5' RACE reads with MiXCR, one entry per CDR3 protein. The sample lists some 760,000 distinct CDR3 sequences, about 25% occurring once. In addition, the sample was reused for a study of T cells of mothers and their children.

Sequencing used blood. The origin of the receptors is a boy aged 5-17 years in good health.

This clonotype was found once. This chain links TRBV29-1 with TRBJ1-2; TRBD1 aligns across 7 bases. The J segment lost 8 bases and the V segment lost 0 bases, leaving 9 bases of the junction unmatched. Germline CDR1 reads SQVTM; CDR2 reads ANQGSEA. The CDR3 loop spans 14 amino acids. This CDR3 reads CSVEEGLGGWGYTF. The CDR3 DNA is TGCAGCGTTGAAGAAGGACTAGGGGGCTGGGGCTACACCTTC.

The chain is built from TRBV20-1 and TRBJ2-3, with D tentatively TRBD2 (5 bases). The V gene lost 3 bases and the J gene lost 0 bases, with 16 bases spanning the gap. The CDR3 has 16 amino acids. Looked up from germline, CDR1 is DFQATT and CDR2 is SNEGSKA (reference sequence). The chain's CDR3 is CSARGALLSSTDTQYF. DNA for the CDR3: TGCAGTGCTAGGGGAGCTCTACTATCGAGCACAGATACGCAGTATTTT.